The 20 T cell receptor beta chains reported below all come from one sample, sequenced in a study of cytomegalovirus exposure and HLA in healthy donors. The PCR ran on 60 Vbeta and 13 Jbeta primers. Using immunoSEQ multiplex PCR, the repertoire was profiled, and TCRdb retains in-frame clones only, with some absent. The repertoire includes around 200,000 clones, around 74% of them detected once, and about 3.1% sits in the top ten. Sequencing was carried out using PBMCs. The origin of the receptors is a female donor in good health and CMV-seronegative.

This clone came up once. The chain couples TRBV15 to TRBJ1-6; perhaps TRBD1 as D (5 bases). The V and J ends lost 0 bases and 10 bases respectively, with 16 bases between them. This CDR3 spans 16 amino acids. Germline-derived CDR1 and CDR2 are LNHNV and YYDKDF (reference sequence). Here the CDR3 reads CATSRDRRGAGSPLHF. In nucleotides, the CDR3 is TGTGCCACCAGCAGAGATCGAAGGGGAGCGGGGTCACCCCTCCACTTT.

The chain combines TRBV5-1 with TRBJ1-1; 10 bases fit TRBD1. CDR1 SGHRS and CDR2 YFSETQ come from the germline V gene. V shed 4 bases, J shed 6 bases, and the junction held 6 bases outside the gene matches. This CDR3 region has 14 residues. The CDR3 DNA reads as TGCGCCAGCAGCCTAGGGGACAGGGGCGCTGAAGCTTTCTTT. Translated: CASSLGDRGAEAFF.

The rearrangement links TRBV28 to TRBJ1-2; maybe TRBD1 (5 bases). The CDR3 has 15 residues. Trimming took off 1 base at V and 0 bases at J, with 9 bases between the two ends. From germline, CDR1 is MDHEN and CDR2 SYDVKM. The CDR3 reads CASSLFGTANYGYTF. CDR3 nucleotide sequence: TGTGCCAGCAGTTTATTCGGGACTGCTAACTATGGCTACACCTTC.

The chain joins TRBV6-1 to TRBJ2-6; a possible D gene is TRBD2 (5 bases). Trimming took off 6 bases at V and 0 bases at J, with 9 bases between the two ends. The CDR3 spans 15 residues. Germline CDR1 reads MNHNS; CDR2 reads SASEGT. The CDR3 DNA sequence: TGTGCCAGCAGCCCTCGGGGCTCTGGGGCCAACGTCCTGACTTTC. It translates to CASSPRGSGANVLTF.

This rearrangement joins TRBV5-4 to TRBJ2-7, with D unresolved. CDR3 length equals 16 residues. V dropped 0 bases and J dropped 4 bases, with 17 bases sitting between them. CDR1 is SGHNT, CDR2 YYREEE, per germline (reference sequence). CDR3: CASSLDLSQASYEQYF. In nucleotides, the CDR3 is TGTGCCAGCAGCTTGGACCTTTCCCAAGCTAGTTACGAGCAGTACTTC.

The chain links TRBV30 to TRBJ1-2; D is possibly TRBD1 (5 bases). Trimming took off 4 bases at V and 4 bases at J, with 10 bases between the two ends. Germline loops: CDR1 GTSNPN, CDR2 SVGIG (reference sequence). This CDR3 comprises 12 residues. The CDR3 DNA reads TGTGCCTGGACCGGAGGGGCCTATGGCTACACCTTC. It encodes CAWTGGAYGYTF. The full variable domain, completed using reference TRBV30 and TRBJ1-2, is SQTIHQWPATLVQPVGSPLSLECTVEGTSNPNLYWYRQAAGRGLQLLFYSVGIGQISSEVPQNLSASRPQDRQFILSSKKLLLSDSGFYLCAWTGGAYGYTFGSGTRLTVV.

The J gene is TRBJ1-1, the V gene TRBV7-9, with D tentatively TRBD1 (6 bases). Trimming removed 1 base from V and 12 bases from J, with 15 bases in between. Germline CDR1 is SEHNR and CDR2 is FQNEAQ (reference sequence). The CDR3 spans 13 residues. The CDR3 DNA follows: TGTGCCAGCAGCTTAGTGGGAGGGGGTGGAACTTTCTTT. It specifies CASSLVGGGGTFF. The variable domain in full, completed from reference TRBV7-9 and TRBJ1-1, reads DTGVSQNPRHKITKRGQNVTFRCDPISEHNRLYWYRQTLGQGPEFLTYFQNEAQLEKSRLLSDRFSAERPKGSFSTLEIQRTEQGDSAMYLCASSLVGGGGTFFGQGTRLTVV.

The chain combines TRBV5-5 with TRBJ2-7; D gene unclear. The CDR3 is 13 amino acids. V dropped 0 bases and J dropped 6 bases, with 10 bases sitting between them. The germline V gene encodes CDR1 SGHKS and CDR2 YYEKEE (reference sequence). DNA of the CDR3: TGTGCCAGCAGCTTGGCCTCCAGGCCCGAGCAGTACTTC. Amino acid sequence: CASSLASRPEQYF. The entire variable domain, with the rest obtained from reference TRBV5-5 and TRBJ2-7, is as follows: DAGVTQSPTHLIKTRGQQVTLRCSPISGHKSVSWYQQVLGQGPQFIFQYYEKEERGRGNFPDRFSARQFPNYSSELNVNALLLGDSALYLCASSLASRPEQYFGPGTRLTVT.

The gene calls are TRBV4-1 and TRBJ1-2; 9 positions agree with TRBD1. The junction had 4 bases not matched to a gene; V was cut back by 4 bases and J by 1 base. The CDR3 runs to 15 residues. CDR1 MGHRA and CDR2 YSYEKL come from the germline V gene. The CDR3 DNA reads as TGCGCCAGCAGCCTCGGGACAGGGAATAACTATGGCTACACCTTC. It specifies CASSLGTGNNYGYTF.

The J gene is TRBJ2-3, the V gene TRBV5-1, with D perhaps matching TRBD1 (5 bases). V gave up 7 bases and J gave up 8 bases, with 20 bases separating them. Germline CDR1 and CDR2: SGHRS and YFSETQ. The CDR3 has 14 residues. CDR3 nucleotide sequence: TGCGCCAGCGGGTCTCTTCCCGACCAGGGTACGCAGTATTTT. It translates to CASGSLPDQGTQYF.

The chain links TRBV5-1 to TRBJ1-2; 9 nucleotides match TRBD1. This CDR3 region has 13 residues. V lost 4 bases to trimming and J lost 4 bases; unmatched junction nucleotides: 2. Looked up from germline, CDR1 is SGHRS and CDR2 is YFSETQ. CDR3 region: CASSPTGGYGYTF. In nucleotides, the CDR3 is TGCGCCAGCAGCCCGACAGGGGGCTATGGCTACACCTTC.

The V call is TRBV18, the J call TRBJ1-2; D perhaps matches TRBD1 (6 bases). Deletions cut 5 bases from V and 3 bases from J, with 16 bases between. The CDR3 totals 15 residues. CDR1 is KGHSH and CDR2 is LQKENI in the germline V gene. This CDR3 is CASSSRQDFDYGYTF. DNA of the CDR3: TGTGCCAGCTCATCCCGACAGGACTTTGACTATGGCTACACCTTC.

V and J are TRBV7-6 and TRBJ1-1; D unresolved. V was clipped by 7 bases and J by 4 bases, with 13 bases between them. This CDR3 is built from 13 residues. Looked up from germline, CDR1 is SGHVS and CDR2 is FNYEAQ. The CDR3 region is CASTSTLGTEAFF. As DNA, the CDR3 is TGTGCCAGCACCTCTACCCTTGGCACTGAAGCTTTCTTT.

The chain combines TRBV9 with TRBJ1-1; TRBD1 aligns across 10 bases. CDR1 SGDLS and CDR2 YYNGEE come from the germline V gene. The CDR3 contains 18 residues. V was pared by 3 bases and J by 3 bases, with 14 bases of the junction left unmatched. CDR3 loop: CASSDRDRGRRVDTEAFF. CDR3 nucleotides: TGTGCCAGCAGCGACCGGGACAGGGGTAGAAGGGTCGACACTGAAGCTTTCTTT.

The V and J genes are TRBV19 and TRBJ2-1; 11 nucleotides align to TRBD1. V trimming: 5 bases; J trimming: 3 bases; junction bases outside the gene matches: 6. Per germline, CDR1 LNHDA and CDR2 SQIVND (reference sequence). This CDR3 contains 16 residues. Written as DNA, the CDR3 is TGTGCCAGTAGTCCCCGGACAGGGGGCGTCTACAATGAGCAGTTCTTC. Translation gives CASSPRTGGVYNEQFF. The complete variable domain, with remaining parts taken from reference TRBV19 and TRBJ2-1, reads DGGITQSPKYLFRKEGQNVTLSCEQNLNHDAMYWYRQDPGQGLRLIYYSQIVNDFQKGDIAEGYSVSREKKESFPLTVTSAQKNPTAFYLCASSPRTGGVYNEQFFGPGTRLTVL.

V usage is TRBV5-1 and J usage is TRBJ2-7, with D uncertain. Germline V gene data show CDR1 as SGHRS and CDR2 as YFSETQ. The CDR3 totals 12 residues. V was cut by 0 bases and J by 3 bases, with 4 bases left in between. This CDR3 is CASSLGNYEQYF. The CDR3 nucleotides are TGCGCCAGCAGCTTGGGTAACTACGAGCAGTACTTC. Filled out from reference TRBV5-1 and TRBJ2-7, the complete variable domain reads KAGVTQTPRYLIKTRGQQVTLSCSPISGHRSVSWYQQTPGQGLQFLFEYFSETQRNKGNFPGRFSGRQFSNSRSEMNVSTLELGDSALYLCASSLGNYEQYFGPGTRLTVT.

The chain is built from TRBV15 and TRBJ2-1; D may be TRBD2 (5 bases). The length of the CDR3 is 16 residues. Per the germline V gene, CDR1 is LNHNV and CDR2 is YYDKDF (reference sequence). V shed 1 base and J shed 4 bases, with 14 bases lying between them. As DNA, the CDR3 is TGTGCCACCAGCAGAGTTGGAGATCGGGGTTACAATGAGCAGTTCTTC. Amino acid sequence: CATSRVGDRGYNEQFF.

The rearrangement joins TRBV7-2 to TRBJ2-2; 8 bases match TRBD2. Germline CDR1 SGHTA, CDR2 FQGNSA. The CDR3 length is 18 residues. With 5 bases clipped from V and 0 bases from J, the junction kept 11 bases outside the gene matches. The CDR3 DNA follows: TGTGCCAGCAGCGCCGCCGAGCGGGGGATAACGAACACCGGGGAGCTGTTTTTT. As protein: CASSAAERGITNTGELFF.

This clone was picked up one time. The V gene is TRBV7-3, the J gene TRBJ2-7, with 8 bases that match TRBD2. The germline V gene has CDR1 SGHTA and CDR2 FQGTGA. The CDR3 runs to 14 residues. V lost 5 bases to trimming and J lost 2 bases; unmatched junction nucleotides: 5. The CDR3 sequence: CASSQSGGTYEQYF. The CDR3 DNA reads TGTGCCAGCAGCCAAAGCGGGGGAACCTACGAGCAGTACTTC.

The CDR3 DNA reads as TGTGCCAGCAGGAGGACTAGCGGAGGCTATTACGAGCAGTACTTC. Amino acid sequence: CASRRTSGGYYEQYF. The gene calls are TRBV28 and TRBJ2-7; 10 bases are shared with TRBD2. This CDR3 contains 15 residues. Trimming cost V 6 bases and J 4 bases; bases outside gene matches: 9. CDR1 is MDHEN and CDR2 is SYDVKM in the germline V gene.